The entry below describes one TCR beta chain. Its target is unknown. Primers used in a second PCR of roughly 6 to 11 cycles were a sample-barcoded 5' primer and a J-beta primer mix. TCRdb re-analysed the 5' RACE reads in MiXCR, keeping a single row per CDR3 protein. Of about 830,000 distinct CDR3 sequences listed, about 62% were seen once; the top ten hold roughly a quarter. This sample stems from a study of blood T cells in healthy people across ages. J lost 14 bases, V lost 3 bases, and 8 bases had no gene match. CDR1 is LGHNA, CDR2 YNFKEQ, per germline. The CDR3 has 14 residues. General study points: Older individuals had lower TCR beta diversity per million T cells (the decline was roughly linear).

V gene TRBV4-2 combines with J gene TRBJ1-6, with TRBD1 matching over 9 bases. The TCR comes from a man aged 25 to 40 in good health. The sequenced sample was blood. The CDR3, as DNA: TGTGCCAGCAGCCAGCCGGGACAGGGTTCGGCCCTCCACTTT. This encodes CASSQPGQGSALHF.